This TCR beta chain was recorded in a study of CD8 T cells in ankylosing spondylitis. Findings and limits, study-wide: Apparently characteristic of ankylosing spondylitis blood was a TCR beta motif (fewer than ten highly homologous variants). Significantly higher representation of disease-linked clones was reported for matched ankylosing spondylitis synovial fluid. Earlier work had already found some motif variants in reactive arthritis synovial fluid and blood.

For this clonotype: Its antigen remains unidentified.

Quantitative 5'-RACE with molecular barcodes produced the TCR beta libraries. TCRdb called the 5' RACE reads again in MiXCR, with one record for every CDR3 protein. The sample has 800,000 to 900,000 distinct CDR3 sequences, 10% to 15% seen once. The germline V and J ends were trimmed by 5 bases and 1 base, with 11 bases remaining between them. The CDR3 runs to 14 residues. CDR1 and CDR2 from the germline V gene are SGHTA and FQGNSA. The specimen was blood, either unsorted or a sorted T cell fraction (not recorded which). This chain links TRBV7-2 with TRBJ1-1; maybe TRBD1 (5 bases). This TCR derives from a male donor with ankylosing spondylitis. The DNA for the CDR3 is TGTGCCAGCAGCCTGGGACTTACGAACACTGAAGCTTTCTTT. Amino acids: CASSLGLTNTEAFF.